The 17 T cell receptor beta chains in this list originate from one sample, sequenced in a study of regulatory T cells in long-lasting Graves disease. Time point indicated: newly diagnosed GD, antithyroid drugs for less than 3 months. Following extraction of RNA from PBMCs, that RNA was used to make the TCR library. CDR3-region Arm-PCR and iRepertoire HTBI primers produced the TCR beta libraries. TCRdb re-analysed the multiplex PCR reads in MiXCR, keeping a single row per CDR3 protein. The sample has around 330,000 distinct CDR3 sequences, over 15% seen once. This specimen was peripheral blood mononuclear cells (PBMCs), taken at new diagnosis, from a patient treated with antithyroid drugs. These TCRs come from a female donor with Graves disease.

The chain combines TRBV5-6 with TRBJ1-3; no clear D. The germline CDR1 and CDR2 sequences are SGHDT and YYEEEE. The CDR3 length is 15 residues. V was cut by 4 bases and J by 3 bases, with 14 bases left in between. CDR3 amino acids: CASSPTRAFGNTIYF. CDR3 DNA: TGTGCCAGCAGCCCCACAAGGGCCTTTGGAAACACCATATATTTT.

V and J are TRBV20-1 and TRBJ2-3, with D perhaps matching TRBD1 (6 bases). Looked up from germline, CDR1 is DFQATT and CDR2 is SNEGSKA (reference sequence). CDR3 length: 12 residues. Trimming cost V 6 bases and J 4 bases, with 11 bases left between them. In DNA form, the CDR3 reads TGCAGTGCATCGACAGGATCAGATACGCAGTATTTT. Translation gives CSASTGSDTQYF.

V and J are TRBV6-1 and TRBJ2-7; 16 positions match TRBD2. The CDR3 is 19 amino acids. V lost 10 bases and J lost 2; bases outside the gene matches: 17. Germline V gene data show CDR1 as MNHNS and CDR2 as SASEGT. The CDR3 nucleotides are TGTGCCACCTCAGGACACACCGGGACTAGCGGGAGGGCGACCTACGAGCAGTACTTC. Translated, it gives CATSGHTGTSGRATYEQYF.

This clonotype has only a few counts. V usage is TRBV4-2 and J usage is TRBJ1-2; D possibly corresponds to TRBD1 (6 bases). From germline, CDR1 is LGHNA and CDR2 YNFKEQ. The V gene lost 1 base and the J gene lost 5 bases, with 14 bases spanning the gap. The CDR3 extends over 15 amino acids. This CDR3 is CASSQVGGQGYGYTF. The CDR3 DNA reads TGTGCCAGCAGCCAAGTGGGGGGCCAGGGGTATGGCTACACCTTC.

V usage is TRBV2 and J usage is TRBJ2-3; D is unresolved. Trimming cost V 7 bases and J 1 base, with 9 bases left between them. The germline V gene encodes CDR1 SNHLY and CDR2 FYNNEI. The CDR3 length is 13 residues. Here the CDR3 DNA reads TGTGCCAGCACAGGAGAGCGCACAGATACGCAGTATTTT. This sequence encodes CASTGERTDTQYF. Full variable domain (rest looked up from reference TRBV2 and TRBJ2-3): EPEVTQTPSHQVTQMGQEVILRCVPISNHLYFYWYRQILGQKVEFLVSFYNNEISEKSEIFDDQFSVERPDGSNFTLKIRSTKLEDSAMYFCASTGERTDTQYFGPGTRLTVL.

This clonotype was counted at least ten times. The rearrangement uses TRBV5-1 and TRBJ2-7; the D is unclear. Germline CDR1 and CDR2: SGHRS and YFSETQ. This CDR3 is built from 14 residues. Trimming took 2 bases from V and 0 from J, leaving 9 bases between them. CDR3 sequence (DNA): TGCGCCAGCAGCTTTGAGTTCCGCTCCTACGAGCAGTACTTC. This gives the protein CASSFEFRSYEQYF.

This chain uses TRBV5-4 with TRBJ1-2; 7 positions match TRBD1. The V gene's germline CDR1 is SGHNT and CDR2 YYREEE (reference sequence). The CDR3 is 15 residues long. V shed 2 bases, J shed 5 bases, and the junction held 9 bases outside the gene matches. In DNA form, the CDR3 reads TGTGCCAGCAGCTTAGAGACAGGGCCTGTTTATGGCTACACCTTC. This gives the protein CASSLETGPVYGYTF.

The chain employs TRBV27 and TRBJ2-4; D gene ambiguous. CDR3 size: 14 residues. Germline loops: CDR1 MNHEY, CDR2 SMNVEV (reference sequence). Trimming shortened V by 4 bases and J by 1 base, and 8 bases separated the two germline ends. The CDR3 region has the DNA TGTGCCAGCAGTTGGTTGGGGGCCAAAAACATTCAGTACTTC. It translates to CASSWLGAKNIQYF.

This clonotype was seen many times. The chain carries TRBV11-2 and TRBJ2-1; TRBD2 matches 14 bases. Germline V CDR1 and CDR2: SGHAT, FQNNGV. The CDR3 has 17 residues. V lost 2 bases and J lost 5; bases outside the gene matches: 5. The CDR3 sequence is CASSLRGGLAGDNEQFF. The DNA for the CDR3 is TGTGCCAGCAGCTTAAGGGGGGGACTAGCGGGAGACAATGAGCAGTTCTTC.

Many counts were recorded for this clonotype. The CDR3 DNA is TGTGCCAGCAGCTTCTTAGACTCGGGGACCTACGAGCAGTACTTC. The encoded protein is CASSFLDSGTYEQYF. The gene calls are TRBV11-2 and TRBJ2-7; a possible D gene is TRBD2 (5 bases). The CDR3 has 15 amino acids. Germline V CDR1 and CDR2: SGHAT, FQNNGV. V was trimmed by 3 bases and J by 2 bases, leaving 14 bases between them. Using reference TRBV11-2 and TRBJ2-7 for the parts outside the CDR3, the full variable domain is EAGVAQSPRYKIIEKRQSVAFWCNPISGHATLYWYQQILGQGPKLLIQFQNNGVVDDSQLPKDRFSAERLKGVDSTLKIQPAKLEDSAVYLCASSFLDSGTYEQYFGPGTRLTVT.

The J gene is TRBJ2-1, the V gene TRBV5-1, with TRBD1 matching 8 bases. The V segment lost 7 bases and the J segment 9 bases; nucleotides outside the gene matches: 15. This CDR3 contains 15 residues. Germline CDR1 reads SGHRS; CDR2 reads YFSETQ. CDR3 DNA: TGCGCCAGCGACCTCGCAGGGGGCTTGTACGGTGAGCAGTTCTTC. Its translation is CASDLAGGLYGEQFF.

This clonotype appeared many times. V and J are TRBV7-9 and TRBJ2-7; a weak D match, TRBD2 (5 bases). The V end was cut by 0 bases, the J end by 2 bases, with 14 bases between. CDR1 is SEHNR, CDR2 FQNEAQ, per germline (reference sequence). The length of the CDR3 is 16 residues. CDR3 amino acids: CASSLALHDGTYEQYF. In DNA, the CDR3 is TGTGCCAGCAGCTTAGCGTTGCACGACGGGACCTACGAGCAGTACTTC.

Comment on this clonotype: A far larger clone is off by one base, so a read error is likely. The chain joins TRBV20-1 to TRBJ2-1; TRBD2 aligns across 12 bases. CDR3 length equals 17 residues. The V gene end was trimmed by 3 bases and the J gene end by 10 bases; junction bases not matched to a gene: 16. Germline V gene lookup returns CDR1 DFQATT and CDR2 SNEGSKA (reference sequence). CDR3: CSASEWTSGMVSYEQFF. Written as DNA, the CDR3 is TGCAGTGCTAGCGAGTGGACTAGCGGGATGGTCTCCTACGAGCAGTTCTTC.

CDR3: CASRVGGLWGKTYEQYF. CDR3 DNA sequence: TGTGCCAGCAGAGTTGGGGGATTGTGGGGGAAGACCTACGAGCAGTACTTC. The gene calls are TRBV28 and TRBJ2-7; either TRBD1 or TRBD2 may supply D (5 bases each). The CDR3 is 17 amino acids. V was cut by 6 bases and J by 2 bases, with 23 bases left in between. CDR1 and CDR2 (germline): MDHEN, SYDVKM. Full variable domain (remainder filled in from reference TRBV28 and TRBJ2-7): DVKVTQSSRYLVKRTGEKVFLECVQDMDHENMFWYRQDPGLGLRLIYFSYDVKMKEKGDIPEGYSVSREKKERFSLILESASTNQTSMYLCASRVGGLWGKTYEQYFGPGTRLTVT.

Concerning this clonotype itself: This may arise from a read error, as a much more abundant clone is one base away. The V and J genes are TRBV11-2 and TRBJ1-6; D not certain. The V end was cut by 8 bases, the J end by 8 bases, with 16 bases between. CDR3 length equals 14 residues. Germline V gene data show CDR1 as SGHAT and CDR2 as FQNNGV. The CDR3 here is CASGEAKYDSPLHF. The CDR3 nucleotides read TGTGCCAGCGGGGAGGCCAAGTATGATTCACCCCTCCACTTT.

This clonotype occurred many times. The chain couples TRBV30 to TRBJ2-7; no firm D call. Between the trimmed V and J ends, which lost 1 base and 4 bases, there was a span of 8 bases. This CDR3 has 12 amino acids. The germline V gene has CDR1 GTSNPN and CDR2 SVGIG (reference sequence). CDR3 amino acids: CAWSEVKYEQYF. The CDR3 region has the DNA TGTGCCTGGAGTGAGGTCAAGTACGAGCAGTACTTC. Filled out from reference TRBV30 and TRBJ2-7, the complete variable domain reads SQTIHQWPATLVQPVGSPLSLECTVEGTSNPNLYWYRQAAGRGLQLLFYSVGIGQISSEVPQNLSASRPQDRQFILSSKKLLLSDSGFYLCAWSEVKYEQYFGPGTRLTVT.

This clonotype was detected many times. This chain connects TRBV7-9 to TRBJ1-2, with D uncertain. Trimming cost V 2 bases and J 3 bases, with 1 base left between them. The CDR3 totals 11 residues. Germline V gene lookup returns CDR1 SEHNR and CDR2 FQNEAQ (reference sequence). CDR3 sequence (DNA): TGTGCCAGCAGCTTACACTATGGCTACACCTTC. Its protein product is CASSLHYGYTF.